There are a few counts of the clone carrying this T cell receptor beta chain. Every bit of the isolated RNA underwent reverse transcription, so sequencing read expressed TCRB transcripts. Sequencing used immunoSEQ multiplex PCR; TCRdb keeps in-frame clones, though not all of them. The table lists some 63,000 clones, 59% of them singletons, with about 2.2% in the top ten. The V gene's germline CDR1 is LNHDA and CDR2 SQIVND (reference sequence). This CDR3 region has 13 residues. Trimming took off 7 bases at V and 1 base at J, with 8 bases between the two ends. This sample is part of a study of beta chain features in type 1 diabetes.

This TCR derives from a woman aged 18-29 years in good health. The chain couples TRBV19 to TRBJ1-3; maybe TRBD1 (6 bases). Specimen: Tregs from blood. The CDR3 reads CASTGTSGNTIYF. DNA for the CDR3: TGTGCCAGTACCGGGACATCTGGAAACACCATATATTTT.